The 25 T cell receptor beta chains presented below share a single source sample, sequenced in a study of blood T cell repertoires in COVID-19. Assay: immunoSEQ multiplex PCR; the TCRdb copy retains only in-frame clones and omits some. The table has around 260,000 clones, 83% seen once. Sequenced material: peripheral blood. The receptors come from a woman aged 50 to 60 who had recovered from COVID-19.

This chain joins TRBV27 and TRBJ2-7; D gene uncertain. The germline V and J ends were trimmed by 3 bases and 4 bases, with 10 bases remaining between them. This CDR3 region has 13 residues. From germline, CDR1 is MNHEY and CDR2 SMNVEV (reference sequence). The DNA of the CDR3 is TGTGCCAGCAGTTTCTCTCCAGGTTACGAGCAGTACTTC. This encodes CASSFSPGYEQYF.

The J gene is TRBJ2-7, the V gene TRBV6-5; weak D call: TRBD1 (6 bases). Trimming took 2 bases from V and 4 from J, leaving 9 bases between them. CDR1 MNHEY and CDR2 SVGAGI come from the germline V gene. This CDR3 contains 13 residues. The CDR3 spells CASSYGTFYEQYF. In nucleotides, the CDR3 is TGTGCCAGCAGTTACGGGACATTTTACGAGCAGTACTTC.

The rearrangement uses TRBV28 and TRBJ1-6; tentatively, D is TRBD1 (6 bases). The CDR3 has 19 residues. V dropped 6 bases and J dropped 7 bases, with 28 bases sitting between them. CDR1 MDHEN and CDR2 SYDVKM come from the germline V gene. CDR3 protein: CASSRRNQGRTSLNSPLHF. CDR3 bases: TGTGCCAGCAGCCGCCGGAACCAGGGGCGAACATCCCTCAATTCACCCCTCCACTTT. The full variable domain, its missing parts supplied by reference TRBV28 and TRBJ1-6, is DVKVTQSSRYLVKRTGEKVFLECVQDMDHENMFWYRQDPGLGLRLIYFSYDVKMKEKGDIPEGYSVSREKKERFSLILESASTNQTSMYLCASSRRNQGRTSLNSPLHFGNGTRLTVT.

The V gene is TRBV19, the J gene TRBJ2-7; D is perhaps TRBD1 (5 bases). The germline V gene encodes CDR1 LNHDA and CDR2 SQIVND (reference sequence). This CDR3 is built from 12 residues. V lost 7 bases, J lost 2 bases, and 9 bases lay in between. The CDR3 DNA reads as TGTGCCAGTAAGGACACAACCTACGAGCAGTACTTC. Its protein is CASKDTTYEQYF.

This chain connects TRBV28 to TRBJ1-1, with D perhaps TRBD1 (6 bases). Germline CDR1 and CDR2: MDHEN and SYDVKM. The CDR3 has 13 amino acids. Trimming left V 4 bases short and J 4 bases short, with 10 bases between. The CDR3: CASSSTGSTEAFF. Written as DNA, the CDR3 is TGTGCCAGCAGTTCGACAGGCTCCACTGAAGCTTTCTTT.

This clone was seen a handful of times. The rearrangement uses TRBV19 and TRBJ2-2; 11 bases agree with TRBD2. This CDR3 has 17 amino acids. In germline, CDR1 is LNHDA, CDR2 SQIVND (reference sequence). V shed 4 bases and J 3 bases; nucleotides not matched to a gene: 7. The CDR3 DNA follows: TGTGCCAGTAGTAGAGTAGCGGGAGGGCCGGACACCGGGGAGCTGTTTTTT. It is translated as CASSRVAGGPDTGELFF. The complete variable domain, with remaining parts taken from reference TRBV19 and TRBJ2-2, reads DGGITQSPKYLFRKEGQNVTLSCEQNLNHDAMYWYRQDPGQGLRLIYYSQIVNDFQKGDIAEGYSVSREKKESFPLTVTSAQKNPTAFYLCASSRVAGGPDTGELFFGEGSRLTVL.

CDR3 sequence (DNA): TGTGCCAGCAGCCAGCCCGGGACAGGATCCTACGAGCAGTACTTC. Residues: CASSQPGTGSYEQYF. This chain connects TRBV5-4 to TRBJ2-7, with TRBD1 identical over 8 bases. V lost 4 bases to trimming and J lost 1 base; unmatched junction nucleotides: 7. This CDR3 spans 15 amino acids. Germline lookup yields CDR1 SGHNT and CDR2 YYREEE (reference sequence).

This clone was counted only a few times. The CDR3 DNA sequence: TGTGCCAGCAGCGCGACGGGACAGTACAATGAGCAGTTCTTC. The encoded protein is CASSATGQYNEQFF. The V gene is TRBV9, the J gene TRBJ2-1; 7 nucleotides match TRBD1. This CDR3 is built from 14 residues. Germline CDR1 is SGDLS and CDR2 is YYNGEE. After removal of 3 bases from V and 4 bases from J, the junction contained 4 bases not matched to a gene.

CDR3 coding DNA: TGCGCCAGCAGCCAAGACGCGGGAGTAGTAAGCACAGATACGCAGTATTTT. It is translated as CASSQDAGVVSTDTQYF. The chain uses TRBV4-1 and TRBJ2-3; 7 positions match TRBD2. The length of the CDR3 is 17 residues. V was pared by 0 bases and J by 0 bases, with 6 bases of the junction left unmatched. Germline CDR1 is MGHRA and CDR2 is YSYEKL.

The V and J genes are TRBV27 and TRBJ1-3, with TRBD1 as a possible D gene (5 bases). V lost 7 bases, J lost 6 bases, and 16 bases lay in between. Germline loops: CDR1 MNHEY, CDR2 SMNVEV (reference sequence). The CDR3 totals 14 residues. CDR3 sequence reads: CASKGVNYENTIYF. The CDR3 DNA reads TGTGCCAGCAAAGGGGTGAATTACGAAAACACCATATATTTT.

CDR3 in amino acids: CASSSETGREFF. The CDR3 DNA reads TGTGCCAGCAGCTCCGAGACAGGGCGGGAGTTCTTC. This sequence joins TRBV7-9 and TRBJ2-1, with 7 nucleotides matching TRBD1. CDR3 length: 12 residues. Germline V gives CDR1 SEHNR, CDR2 FQNEAQ (reference sequence). The J segment lost 14 bases and the V segment lost 4 bases, leaving 8 bases of the junction unmatched.

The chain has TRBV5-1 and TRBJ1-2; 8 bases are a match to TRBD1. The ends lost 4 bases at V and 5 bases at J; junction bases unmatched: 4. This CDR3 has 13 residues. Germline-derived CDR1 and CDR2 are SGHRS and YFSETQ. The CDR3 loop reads CASSARTGYGYTF. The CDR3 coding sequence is TGCGCCAGCAGCGCCAGGACAGGGTATGGCTACACCTTC.

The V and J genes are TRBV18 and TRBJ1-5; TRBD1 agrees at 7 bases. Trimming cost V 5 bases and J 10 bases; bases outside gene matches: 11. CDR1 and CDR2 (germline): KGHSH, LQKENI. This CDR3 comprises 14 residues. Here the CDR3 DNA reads TGTGCCAGCTCATCGGGACAGTTAACAACTCCCCAGCATTTT. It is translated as CASSSGQLTTPQHF.

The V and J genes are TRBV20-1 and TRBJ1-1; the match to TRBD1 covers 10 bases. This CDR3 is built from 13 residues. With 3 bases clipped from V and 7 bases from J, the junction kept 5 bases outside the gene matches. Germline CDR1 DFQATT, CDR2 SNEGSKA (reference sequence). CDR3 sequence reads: CSASPGQGFEAFF. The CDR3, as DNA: TGCAGTGCTAGTCCGGGACAGGGGTTTGAAGCTTTCTTT.

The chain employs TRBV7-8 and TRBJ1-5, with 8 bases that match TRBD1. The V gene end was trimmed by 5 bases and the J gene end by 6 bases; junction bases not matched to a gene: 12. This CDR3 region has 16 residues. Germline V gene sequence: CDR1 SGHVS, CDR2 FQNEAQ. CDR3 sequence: CASSPLRGTGGQPQHF. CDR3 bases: TGTGCCAGCAGCCCGCTTCGGGGGACAGGCGGTCAGCCCCAGCATTTT.

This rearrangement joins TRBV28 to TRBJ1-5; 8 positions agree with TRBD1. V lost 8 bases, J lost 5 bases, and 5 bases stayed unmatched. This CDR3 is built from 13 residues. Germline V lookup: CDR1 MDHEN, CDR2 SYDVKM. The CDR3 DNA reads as TGTGCCAGCCTTACAGGGGGGGATCAGCCCCAGCATTTT. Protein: CASLTGGDQPQHF.

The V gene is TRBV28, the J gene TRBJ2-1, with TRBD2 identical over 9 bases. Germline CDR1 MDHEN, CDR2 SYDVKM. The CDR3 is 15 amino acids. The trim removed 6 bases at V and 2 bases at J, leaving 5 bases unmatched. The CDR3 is CASSRAGGAYNEQFF. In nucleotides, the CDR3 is TGTGCCAGCAGCCGAGCGGGGGGTGCCTACAATGAGCAGTTCTTC.

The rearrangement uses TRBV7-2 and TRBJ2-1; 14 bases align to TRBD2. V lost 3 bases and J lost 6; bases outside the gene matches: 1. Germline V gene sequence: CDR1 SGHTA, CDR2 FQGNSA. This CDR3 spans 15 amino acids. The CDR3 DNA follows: TGTGCCAGCAGCTTGGGACTAGCGGGAGTCAATGAGCAGTTCTTC. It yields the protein CASSLGLAGVNEQFF.

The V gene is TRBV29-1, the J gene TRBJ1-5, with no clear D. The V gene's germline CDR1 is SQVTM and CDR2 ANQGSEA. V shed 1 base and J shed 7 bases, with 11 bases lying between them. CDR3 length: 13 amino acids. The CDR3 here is CSVEGQDSQPQHF. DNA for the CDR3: TGCAGCGTTGAAGGGCAGGATTCGCAGCCCCAGCATTTT.

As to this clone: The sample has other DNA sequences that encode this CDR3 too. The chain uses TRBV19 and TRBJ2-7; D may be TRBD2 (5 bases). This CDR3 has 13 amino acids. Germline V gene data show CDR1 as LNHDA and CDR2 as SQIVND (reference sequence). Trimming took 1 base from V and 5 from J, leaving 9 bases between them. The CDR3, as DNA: TGTGCCAGTAGTATAGCGGGAATCAACGAGCAGTACTTC. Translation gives CASSIAGINEQYF.

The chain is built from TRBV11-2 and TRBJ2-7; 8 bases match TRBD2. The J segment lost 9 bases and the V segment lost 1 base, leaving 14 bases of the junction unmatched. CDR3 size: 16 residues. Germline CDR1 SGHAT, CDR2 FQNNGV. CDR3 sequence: CASSLVLAGRRFGQYF. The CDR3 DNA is TGTGCCAGCAGCTTAGTTTTAGCGGGGAGACGATTCGGGCAGTACTTC.

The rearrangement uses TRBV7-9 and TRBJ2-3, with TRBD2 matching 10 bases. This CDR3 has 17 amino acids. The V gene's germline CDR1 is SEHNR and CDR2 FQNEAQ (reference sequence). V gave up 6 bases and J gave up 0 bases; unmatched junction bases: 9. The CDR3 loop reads CASRRKGLATSTDTQYF. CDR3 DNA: TGTGCCAGCAGAAGAAAGGGACTAGCGACTAGCACAGATACGCAGTATTTT. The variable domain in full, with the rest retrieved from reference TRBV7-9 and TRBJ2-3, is DTGVSQNPRHKITKRGQNVTFRCDPISEHNRLYWYRQTLGQGPEFLTYFQNEAQLEKSRLLSDRFSAERPKGSFSTLEIQRTEQGDSAMYLCASRRKGLATSTDTQYFGPGTRLTVL.

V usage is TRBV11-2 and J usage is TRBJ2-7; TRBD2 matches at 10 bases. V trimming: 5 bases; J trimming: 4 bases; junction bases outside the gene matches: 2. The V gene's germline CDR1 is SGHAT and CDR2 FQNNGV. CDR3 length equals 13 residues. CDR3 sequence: CASSLAGVYEQYF. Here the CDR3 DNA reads TGTGCCAGCAGCCTAGCGGGAGTATACGAGCAGTACTTC.

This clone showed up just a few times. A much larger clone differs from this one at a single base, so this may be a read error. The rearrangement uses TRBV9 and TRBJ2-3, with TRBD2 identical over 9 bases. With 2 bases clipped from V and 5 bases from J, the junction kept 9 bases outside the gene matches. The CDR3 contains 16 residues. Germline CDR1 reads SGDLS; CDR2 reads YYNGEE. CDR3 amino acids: CASSVFAGGRGDTQYF. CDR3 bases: TGTGCCAGCAGCGTTTTCGCGGGGGGGCGGGGAGATACGCAGTATTTT.

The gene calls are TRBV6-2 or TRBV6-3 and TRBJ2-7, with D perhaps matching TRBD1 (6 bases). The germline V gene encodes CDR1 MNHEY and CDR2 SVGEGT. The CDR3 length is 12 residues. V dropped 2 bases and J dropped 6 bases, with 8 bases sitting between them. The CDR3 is CASSYLDSEQYF. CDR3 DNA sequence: TGTGCCAGCAGTTACCTGGACAGCGAGCAGTACTTC.